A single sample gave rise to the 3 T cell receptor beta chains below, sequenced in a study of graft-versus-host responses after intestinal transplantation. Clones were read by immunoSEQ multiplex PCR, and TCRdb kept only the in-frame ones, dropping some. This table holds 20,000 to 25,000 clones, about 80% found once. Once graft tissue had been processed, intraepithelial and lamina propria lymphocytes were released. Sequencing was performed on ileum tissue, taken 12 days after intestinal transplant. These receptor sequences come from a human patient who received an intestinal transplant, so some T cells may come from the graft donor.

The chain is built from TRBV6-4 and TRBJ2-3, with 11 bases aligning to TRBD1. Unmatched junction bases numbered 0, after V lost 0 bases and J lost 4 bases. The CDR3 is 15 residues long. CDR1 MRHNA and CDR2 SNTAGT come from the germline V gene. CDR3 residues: CASSDSGQGADTQYF. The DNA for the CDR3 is TGTGCCAGCAGTGACTCGGGACAGGGGGCAGATACGCAGTATTTT.

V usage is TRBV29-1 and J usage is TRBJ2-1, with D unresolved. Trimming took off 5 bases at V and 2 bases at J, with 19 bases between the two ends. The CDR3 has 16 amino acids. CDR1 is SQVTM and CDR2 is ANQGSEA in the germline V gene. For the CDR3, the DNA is TGCAGCGTTCTGACGGAGACGACTTATACCTACAATGAGCAGTTCTTC. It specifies CSVLTETTYTYNEQFF.

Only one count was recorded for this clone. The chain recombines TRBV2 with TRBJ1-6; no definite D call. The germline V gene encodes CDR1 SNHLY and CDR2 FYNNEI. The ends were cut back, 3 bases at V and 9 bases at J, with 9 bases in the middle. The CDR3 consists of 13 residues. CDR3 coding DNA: TGTGCCAGCAGTGACCCTCGGGGTTCACCCCTCCACTTT. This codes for CASSDPRGSPLHF.